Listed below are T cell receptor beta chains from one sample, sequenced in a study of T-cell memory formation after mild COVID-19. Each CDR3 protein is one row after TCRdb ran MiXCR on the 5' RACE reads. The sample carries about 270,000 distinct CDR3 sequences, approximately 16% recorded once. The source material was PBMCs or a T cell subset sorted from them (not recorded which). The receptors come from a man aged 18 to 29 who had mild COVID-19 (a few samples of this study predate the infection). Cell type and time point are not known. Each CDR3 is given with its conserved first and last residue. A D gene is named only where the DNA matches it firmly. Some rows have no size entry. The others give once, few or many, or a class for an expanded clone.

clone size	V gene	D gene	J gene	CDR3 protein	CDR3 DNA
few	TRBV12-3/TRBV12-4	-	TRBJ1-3	CASSGGASGNTIYF	TGTGCCAGTTCGGGCGGGGCCTCTGGAAACACCATATATTTT
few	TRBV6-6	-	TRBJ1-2	CASSYRIELRGYTF	TGTGCCAGCAGTTACCGCATCGAACTTCGGGGCTACACCTTC
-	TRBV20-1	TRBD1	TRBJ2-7	CSANEPGQGINEQYF	TGCAGTGCTAACGAGCCGGGACAGGGGATAAACGAGCAGTACTTC
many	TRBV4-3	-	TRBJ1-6	CASSLAPGDNSPLHF	TGCGCCAGCAGCCTTGCGCCGGGAGATAATTCACCCCTCCACTTT
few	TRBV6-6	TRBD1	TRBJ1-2	CASSDGQGTYGYTF	TGTGCCAGCAGTGACGGACAGGGCACCTATGGCTACACCTTC
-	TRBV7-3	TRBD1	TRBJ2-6	CASSSGQGGSGANVLTF	TGTGCCAGCAGCTCTGGACAGGGCGGCTCTGGGGCCAACGTCCTGACTTTC
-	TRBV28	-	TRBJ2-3	CASSYMDTQYF	TGTGCCAGCAGCTACATGGATACGCAGTATTTT
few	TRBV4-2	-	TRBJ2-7	CASSHSGQDRYEQYF	TGTGCCAGCAGCCATTCGGGCCAGGACCGCTACGAGCAGTACTTC
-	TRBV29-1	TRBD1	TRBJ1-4	CSGQGFGEKLFF	TGCAGCGGACAGGGGTTCGGTGAAAAACTGTTTTTT
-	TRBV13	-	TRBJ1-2	CASRPGPIEGYTF	TGTGCCAGCAGACCTGGACCTATTGAGGGCTACACCTTC
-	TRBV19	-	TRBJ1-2	CASSIRPLTPGYTF	TGTGCCAGTAGTATCCGGCCGCTTACCCCGGGCTACACCTTC
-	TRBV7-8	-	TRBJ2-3	CASREKRADTDTQYF	TGTGCCAGCAGGGAAAAGCGGGCCGACACAGATACGCAGTATTTT
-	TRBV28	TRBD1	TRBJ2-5	CASSRTGIVETQYF	TGTGCCAGCAGTAGGACAGGGATAGTCGAGACCCAGTACTTC
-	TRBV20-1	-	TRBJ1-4	CSARDQLGTNEKLFF	TGCAGTGCTAGAGATCAGTTAGGAACTAATGAAAAACTGTTTTTT
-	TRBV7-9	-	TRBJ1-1	CASSVTLSGETEAFF	TGTGCCAGCAGCGTAACCCTCTCGGGGGAAACTGAAGCTTTCTTT
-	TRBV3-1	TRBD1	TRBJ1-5	CASSQGSGQGNQPQHF	TGTGCCAGCAGCCAAGGGTCCGGACAGGGCAATCAGCCCCAGCATTTT
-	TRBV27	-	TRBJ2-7	CASQKYPQVAYEQYF	TGTGCCAGCCAAAAATACCCTCAGGTAGCCTACGAGCAGTACTTC
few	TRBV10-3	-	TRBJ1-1	CATGQGTAEAFF	TGTGCCACGGGGCAGGGTACCGCTGAAGCTTTCTTT
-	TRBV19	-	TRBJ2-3	CASRLTGPSTDTQYF	TGTGCCAGTAGATTGACAGGACCTAGCACAGATACGCAGTATTTT
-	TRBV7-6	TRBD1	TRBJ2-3	CASSYRQGFTDTQYF	TGTGCCAGCAGCTACCGACAGGGTTTCACAGATACGCAGTATTTT
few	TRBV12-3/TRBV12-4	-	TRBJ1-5	CASSLPGLRNQPQHF	TGTGCCAGCAGTTTACCGGGACTGCGGAATCAGCCCCAGCATTTT
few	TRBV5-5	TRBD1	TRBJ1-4	CASSLATGQEKLFF	TGTGCCAGCAGCTTGGCGACAGGGCAGGAAAAACTGTTTTTT
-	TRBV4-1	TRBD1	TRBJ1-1	CASSQEGTGEAFF	TGCGCCAGCAGCCAAGAGGGGACAGGTGAAGCTTTCTTT